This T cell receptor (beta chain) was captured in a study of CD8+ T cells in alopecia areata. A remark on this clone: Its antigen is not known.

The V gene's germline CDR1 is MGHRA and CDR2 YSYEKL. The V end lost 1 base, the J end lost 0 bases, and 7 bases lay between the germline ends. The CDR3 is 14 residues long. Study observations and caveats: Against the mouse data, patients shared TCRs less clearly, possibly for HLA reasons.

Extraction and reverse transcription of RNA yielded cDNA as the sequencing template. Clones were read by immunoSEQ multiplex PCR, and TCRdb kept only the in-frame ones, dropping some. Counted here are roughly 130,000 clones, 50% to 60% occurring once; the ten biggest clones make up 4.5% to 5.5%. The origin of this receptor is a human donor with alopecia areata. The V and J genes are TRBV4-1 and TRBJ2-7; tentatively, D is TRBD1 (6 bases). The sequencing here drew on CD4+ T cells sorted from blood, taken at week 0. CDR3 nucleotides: TGCGCCAGCAGCCAAGGACAGGCCTCCTACGAGCAGTACTTC. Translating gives CASSQGQASYEQYF.